The rows below give T cell receptor beta chains drawn from one sample of a study of CD8 T cells in ankylosing spondylitis. TCRdb fed the 5' RACE reads into MiXCR, producing one record per CDR3 protein. The data contain 300,000 to 400,000 distinct CDR3 sequences, 11% of them singletons. Source material: blood, either unsorted or a sorted T cell fraction (not recorded which). Every receptor here comes from a female donor with ankylosing spondylitis or in good health (not recorded which). CDR3s include the opening cysteine and the closing phenylalanine or tryptophan. D genes are given only for firm matches. Not every row has a clone size; where given, it reads once, few, many or a size class.

d_call	clone_size	v_call	j_call	cdr3_aa	cdr3_nt
.	few	TRBV11-2	TRBJ2-5	CASSKTGSGETQYF	TGTGCCAGCAGCAAAACAGGGAGTGGCGAGACCCAGTACTTC
TRBD1	.	TRBV7-9	TRBJ1-2	CASSSPLTGAYGYTF	TGTGCCAGCAGTTCTCCCTTGACAGGGGCTTATGGCTACACCTTC
TRBD2	many	TRBV12-3/TRBV12-4	TRBJ2-3	CASSLDTSGSTDTQYF	TGTGCCAGCAGTTTAGACACTAGCGGTAGCACAGATACGCAGTATTTT
TRBD2	many	TRBV20-1	TRBJ2-1	CSASGTRTAQQFF	TGCAGTGCTAGTGGGACTAGAACAGCTCAGCAGTTCTTC
TRBD1	many	TRBV12-3/TRBV12-4	TRBJ1-6	CASSPGTDNSPLHF	TGTGCCAGCAGTCCCGGGACAGATAATTCACCCCTCCACTTT
TRBD1	few	TRBV20-1	TRBJ2-7	CSAPSPGQGPYEQYF	TGCAGTGCCCCGTCCCCGGGACAGGGTCCGTACGAGCAGTACTTC
TRBD2	many	TRBV7-2	TRBJ2-3	CASNRGSATDTQYF	TGTGCCAGCAACCGCGGGAGCGCCACAGATACGCAGTATTTT
.	few	TRBV14	TRBJ2-1	CASSLSVGRAEQFF	TGTGCCAGCAGCCTATCGGTAGGGCGGGCGGAGCAGTTCTTC
.	few	TRBV20-1	TRBJ1-2	CSAGGGTANYGYTF	TGCAGTGCGGGGGGGGGGACGGCCAACTATGGCTACACCTTC
.	many	TRBV5-5	TRBJ2-1	CASSLGPQISYNEQFF	TGTGCCAGCAGCTTGGGTCCCCAAATCTCCTACAATGAGCAGTTCTTC
TRBD1	.	TRBV19	TRBJ1-1	CASSNGDRVNTEAFF	TGTGCCAGTAGTAATGGGGACAGAGTGAACACTGAAGCTTTCTTT
TRBD2	many	TRBV20-1	TRBJ2-1	CSARDVAGVYNEQFF	TGCAGTGCTAGAGATGTAGCGGGAGTCTACAATGAGCAGTTCTTC
.	.	TRBV7-9	TRBJ2-7	CASSLRQDPYEQYF	TGTGCCAGCAGCTTAAGACAGGACCCCTACGAGCAGTACTTC
TRBD1	.	TRBV20-1	TRBJ1-2	CSAGTGDSYTF	TGCAGTGCTGGGACAGGGGATAGCTACACCTTC
.	few	TRBV30	TRBJ1-1	CAWSVLNTEAFF	TGTGCCTGGAGTGTGTTGAACACTGAAGCTTTCTTT
.	many	TRBV28	TRBJ2-5	CASRQGRPVGTQYF	TGTGCCAGCAGACAAGGACGGCCGGTCGGGACCCAGTACTTC
.	many	TRBV20-1	TRBJ1-1	CSARDNGNTEAFF	TGCAGTGCTAGAGATAATGGGAACACTGAAGCTTTCTTT
.	many	TRBV20-1	TRBJ2-3	CSALEPDGHTDTQYF	TGCAGTGCTCTCGAACCGGATGGGCACACAGATACGCAGTATTTT
.	few	TRBV4-2	TRBJ2-3	CASSQEGRSSTDTQYF	TGTGCCAGCAGCCAAGAGGGCCGGAGTAGCACAGATACGCAGTATTTT
.	many	TRBV12-3/TRBV12-4	TRBJ1-2	CASSLGGPSNYGYTF	TGTGCCAGCAGTTTGGGCGGGCCCAGCAACTATGGCTACACCTTC
.	few	TRBV5-6	TRBJ1-1	CASSSKQGVGTEAFF	TGTGCCAGCAGCTCTAAACAGGGTGTGGGCACTGAAGCTTTCTTT
.	few	TRBV3-1	TRBJ1-2	CASSQDGTAKFGGYTF	TGTGCCAGCAGCCAAGATGGGACCGCCAAATTTGGTGGCTACACCTTC
.	many	TRBV28	TRBJ2-2	CASSLSQFGARGTGELFF	TGTGCCAGCAGTTTGTCCCAGTTTGGTGCGCGGGGCACCGGGGAGCTGTTTTTT
TRBD1	many	TRBV4-3	TRBJ1-2	CASSQDRGRDYTF	TGCGCCAGCAGCCAAGACAGGGGGAGAGACTACACCTTC
.	few	TRBV3-1	TRBJ1-1	CASSQGRGAGSEAFF	TGTGCCAGCAGCCAAGGGCGGGGGGCCGGGTCTGAAGCTTTCTTT
TRBD2	many	TRBV4-1	TRBJ2-1	CASSPHIDSGRASDEQFF	TGCGCCAGCAGCCCTCATATCGATAGCGGGAGGGCCTCCGATGAGCAGTTCTTC
.	many	TRBV20-1	TRBJ1-5	CSARDGSIGPQHF	TGCAGTGCTCGGGACGGCAGCATAGGGCCCCAGCATTTT
.	many	TRBV20-1	TRBJ1-5	CSASRRGAGWGNQPQHF	TGCAGTGCCTCACGGCGGGGCGCAGGGTGGGGCAATCAGCCCCAGCATTTT
.	many	TRBV29-1	TRBJ1-1	CSVEVIGKVTEAFF	TGCAGCGTTGAAGTGATAGGGAAGGTCACTGAAGCTTTCTTT
.	.	TRBV6-5	TRBJ1-5	CASSYGASVKKNQPQHF	TGTGCCAGCAGTTACGGGGCTTCAGTAAAAAAAAATCAGCCCCAGCATTTT
TRBD1	few	TRBV20-1	TRBJ2-1	CSARDGTGAGRGGEQFF	TGCAGTGCTAGAGATGGGACAGGGGCCGGGAGGGGGGGTGAGCAGTTCTTC
TRBD2	few	TRBV15	TRBJ2-5	CAAGGAQETQYF	TGTGCCGCCGGGGGGGCCCAAGAGACCCAGTACTTC
.	many	TRBV6-1	TRBJ1-1	CASSTARNTEAFF	TGTGCCAGCAGCACGGCCCGGAACACTGAAGCTTTCTTT
TRBD2	many	TRBV7-3	TRBJ2-7	CASSLTGAGEQYF	TGTGCCAGCAGCTTAACTGGGGCGGGGGAACAGTACTTC
.	.	TRBV5-8	TRBJ2-1	CASSMVNEQFF	TGTGCCAGCAGTATGGTAAATGAGCAGTTCTTC
.	few	TRBV4-3	TRBJ1-2	CASSQEVGGTGYTF	TGCGCCAGCAGCCAAGAAGTAGGGGGTACTGGCTACACCTTC
TRBD1	.	TRBV5-1	TRBJ2-1	CASSSGTGKLGNEQFF	TGCGCCAGCAGCTCCGGGACAGGGAAGTTAGGCAATGAGCAGTTCTTC
.	few	TRBV5-4	TRBJ1-2	CASSSQGIENYGYTF	TGTGCCAGCAGCTCCCAGGGAATAGAAAACTATGGCTACACCTTC
TRBD1	.	TRBV12-3/TRBV12-4	TRBJ1-4	CASRFRGQSEKLFF	TGTGCCAGCAGGTTCAGGGGGCAGAGTGAAAAACTGTTTTTT
.	.	TRBV7-3	TRBJ2-6	CASSLSDDTPRGSGANVLTF	TGTGCCAGCAGCTTATCGGATGACACCCCCAGAGGCTCTGGGGCCAACGTCCTGACTTTC
.	many	TRBV28	TRBJ2-3	CASSLVLGRDTQYF	TGTGCCAGCAGTTTAGTGTTAGGGAGGGATACGCAGTATTTT
.	many	TRBV11-2	TRBJ1-6	CASSLRGSDSPLHF	TGTGCCAGCAGCTTAAGGGGTTCGGATTCACCCCTCCACTTT
.	few	TRBV27	TRBJ2-1	CASTPEAGWGYEQFF	TGTGCCAGCACCCCGGAGGCGGGATGGGGGTATGAGCAGTTCTTC
TRBD1	many	TRBV5-8	TRBJ1-1	CASSSLTGLNTEAFF	TGTGCCAGCAGCTCCCTGACAGGGCTGAACACTGAAGCTTTCTTT
.	many	TRBV20-1	TRBJ2-7	CSAGPSHPIGGEQYF	TGCAGTGCTGGCCCCTCGCATCCCATAGGGGGCGAGCAGTACTTC
TRBD2	many	TRBV7-2	TRBJ2-1	CASSLVGRAANEQFF	TGTGCCAGCAGCTTAGTCGGGAGGGCCGCAAATGAGCAGTTCTTC
TRBD2	many	TRBV28	TRBJ2-2	CASSLLTSGRNTGELFF	TGTGCCAGCAGTTTGCTGACTAGCGGGAGAAACACCGGGGAGCTGTTTTTT
TRBD2	many	TRBV28	TRBJ2-7	CASSPQLAGHYEQYF	TGTGCCAGCAGCCCGCAACTAGCGGGGCACTACGAGCAGTACTTC
.	few	TRBV7-2	TRBJ1-5	CASSLAWAGQPQHF	TGTGCCAGCAGCTTAGCGTGGGCCGGACAGCCCCAGCATTTT
.	.	TRBV7-2	TRBJ2-1	CASSLVGRAETQFF	TGTGCCAGCAGCTTAGTAGGGCGGGCGGAGACACAGTTCTTC
.	few	TRBV7-3	TRBJ2-1	CASSWQRFGEQFF	TGTGCCAGCAGCTGGCAGCGGTTCGGAGAGCAGTTCTTC
TRBD2	.	TRBV28	TRBJ2-7	CASSLGLAGAEQYF	TGTGCCAGCAGTTTAGGTCTAGCGGGAGCCGAGCAGTACTTC
.	.	TRBV7-9	TRBJ1-3	CASSHEGVGAIYF	TGTGCCAGCAGCCACGAAGGGGTCGGGGCCATATATTTT
.	many	TRBV29-1	TRBJ2-7	CSVETGSYEQYF	TGCAGCGTTGAAACAGGGTCCTACGAGCAGTACTTC